Following are 30 T cell receptor beta chains from one sample sequenced in a study of T cells in Graves' hyperthyroidism and ophthalmopathy. TCR beta CDR3 sequences were amplified from RNA transcripts. TCR CDR3 regions were first amplified by RT-PCR with HTBI primers. TCRdb analysed the multiplex PCR reads with MiXCR anew, one entry per CDR3 protein. Of 96,000 or so distinct CDR3 sequences listed, under 65% are singletons. Sequencing was carried out using blood. These receptors were collected from a woman aged 40 to 49 with Graves' hyperthyroidism.

This clonotype was picked up many times. The chain uses TRBV5-1 and TRBJ1-5; the D gene is possibly TRBD1 (5 bases). CDR1 and CDR2 (germline): SGHRS, YFSETQ. This CDR3 is 16 amino acids long. The V and J ends lost 4 bases and 0 bases respectively, with 14 bases between them. CDR3 protein: CASSPGHGDSNQPQHF. The CDR3 bases are TGCGCCAGCAGCCCCGGACACGGCGATAGCAATCAGCCCCAGCATTTT.

The table lists this clonotype with a few counts. The chain carries TRBV6-6 and TRBJ2-3, with D tentatively TRBD2 (6 bases). Germline-derived CDR1 and CDR2 are MNHNY and SVGAGI (reference sequence). The CDR3 is 15 residues long. Trimming removed 4 bases at V and 1 base at J, with 12 bases between. CDR3 loop: CASSSGLTRTDTQYF. In nucleotides, the CDR3 is TGTGCCAGCAGTTCCGGACTAACTCGCACAGATACGCAGTATTTT.

The rearrangement links TRBV29-1 to TRBJ2-5; possible D gene TRBD1, 5 bases. This CDR3 is 15 amino acids long. V gave up 8 bases and J gave up 5 bases, with 24 bases separating them. Germline V CDR1 and CDR2: SQVTM, ANQGSEA. The CDR3 DNA sequence: TGCAGCTCCGTAGGGGCCGCTGGGGAACGCGAGACCCAGTACTTC. Protein product: CSSVGAAGERETQYF.

V and J are TRBV5-1 and TRBJ1-5; no definite D call. This CDR3 is 15 amino acids long. In germline, CDR1 is SGHRS, CDR2 YFSETQ. Trimming stripped 0 bases from V and 4 bases from J, with 11 bases between. DNA of the CDR3: TGCGCCAGCAGCTTGGAGGACGGGAGAAATCAGCCCCAGCATTTT. Its translation: CASSLEDGRNQPQHF.

By sample share, this clonotype is medium-sized (0.01 to 0.1%). This chain joins TRBV29-1 and TRBJ1-1, with D possibly matching TRBD1 (5 bases). The germline V and J ends were trimmed by 5 bases and 2 bases, with 18 bases remaining between them. Germline-derived CDR1 and CDR2 are SQVTM and ANQGSEA. The CDR3 runs 15 residues. The CDR3 bases are TGCAGCGTTATAGGGACTGGCGATGGTAACACTGAAGCTTTCTTT. This translates into CSVIGTGDGNTEAFF.

This chain links TRBV7-8 with TRBJ2-7; a weak D match, TRBD1 (5 bases). Looked up from germline, CDR1 is SGHVS and CDR2 is FQNEAQ. Trimming stripped 3 bases from V and 3 bases from J, with 9 bases between. The CDR3 is 13 residues long. The CDR3 DNA is TGTGCCAGCAGCTTTCAGGGTGGCTACGAGCAGTACTTC. Amino acid sequence: CASSFQGGYEQYF.

There are many counts of this clonotype. CDR3 loop: CASTEDRGDGYTF. The CDR3 nucleotides are TGTGCCAGCACCGAGGACAGGGGTGACGGCTACACCTTC. V gene TRBV9 combines with J gene TRBJ1-2; 9 bases agree with TRBD1. CDR1 and CDR2 (germline): SGDLS, YYNGEE. The CDR3 extends over 13 amino acids. V shed 6 bases, J shed 8 bases, and the junction held 8 bases outside the gene matches.

The sample holds many counts of this clonotype. The chain combines TRBV5-4 with TRBJ2-6, with D perhaps assigned TRBD1 or TRBD2 (6 bases each). With 2 bases removed from V and 0 bases from J, the gap between germline ends came to 12 bases. The CDR3 spans 17 residues. Germline CDR1 is SGHNT and CDR2 is YYREEE (reference sequence). In DNA form, the CDR3 reads TGTGCCAGCAGCTTAGGGGGGTCCCACTCTGGGGCCAACGTCCTGACTTTC. Translating gives CASSLGGSHSGANVLTF.

The chain combines TRBV7-2 with TRBJ1-4; possible D gene TRBD1, 5 bases. Germline V gene sequence: CDR1 SGHTA, CDR2 FQGNSA. The CDR3 length is 13 residues. V was pared by 5 bases and J by 12 bases, with 16 bases between. This chain's CDR3 is CASSPGTGEELFF. CDR3 nucleotides: TGTGCCAGCAGCCCCGGGACCGGGGAAGAACTGTTTTTT.

The V call is TRBV19, the J call TRBJ2-7; D perhaps matches TRBD1 (7 bases). Deletions cut 5 bases from V and 2 bases from J, with 16 bases between. The CDR3 contains 15 residues. Per germline, CDR1 LNHDA and CDR2 SQIVND (reference sequence). The CDR3 DNA follows: TGTGCCAGTAGTGTCTTTGGAGGGACAGCCTACGAGCAGTACTTC. Protein sequence: CASSVFGGTAYEQYF.

The V and J genes are TRBV5-4 and TRBJ1-1, with 7 bases aligning to TRBD1. The CDR3 is 15 residues long. V shed 1 base and J 1 base; nucleotides not matched to a gene: 4. Germline CDR1 reads SGHNT; CDR2 reads YYREEE (reference sequence). DNA of the CDR3: TGTGCCAGCAGCTTGCTGACAGGGCCGAACACTGAAGCTTTCTTT. Amino acid sequence: CASSLLTGPNTEAFF. Supplemented by reference TRBV5-4 and TRBJ1-1, the full variable domain reads ETGVTQSPTHLIKTRGQQVTLRCSSQSGHNTVSWYQQALGQGPQFIFQYYREEENGRGNFPPRFSGLQFPNYSSELNVNALELDDSALYLCASSLLTGPNTEAFFGQGTRLTVV.

The chain recombines TRBV6-5 with TRBJ2-5; 8 positions agree with TRBD2. The CDR3 spans 14 residues. The germline V gene has CDR1 MNHEY and CDR2 SVGAGI. Trimming removed 2 bases from V and 5 bases from J; junction bases left unmatched: 4. For the CDR3, the DNA is TGTGCCAGCAGTTACGCGGGGGGTTCGGAGACCCAGTACTTC. This encodes CASSYAGGSETQYF.

Ten or more counts support this clonotype. The rearrangement uses TRBV7-8 and TRBJ1-2; no clear D. V dropped 1 base and J dropped 3 bases, with 9 bases sitting between them. The germline CDR1 and CDR2 sequences are SGHVS and FQNEAQ. There are 14 residues in the CDR3. CDR3 region: CASSLVWAHYGYTF. The DNA of the CDR3 is TGTGCCAGCAGCTTAGTATGGGCGCACTATGGCTACACCTTC.

This clonotype was seen only once. This chain uses TRBV7-9 with TRBJ2-7, with unresolved D. The CDR3 has 11 residues. Germline loops: CDR1 SEHNR, CDR2 FQNEAQ (reference sequence). The V end was cut by 6 bases, the J end by 4 bases, with 7 bases between. The CDR3 sequence: CASRRPYEQYF. In nucleotides, the CDR3 is TGTGCCAGCAGACGGCCTTACGAGCAGTACTTC. The variable domain in full, with the rest retrieved from reference TRBV7-9 and TRBJ2-7, is DTGVSQNPRHKITKRGQNVTFRCDPISEHNRLYWYRQTLGQGPEFLTYFQNEAQLEKSRLLSDRFSAERPKGSFSTLEIQRTEQGDSAMYLCASRRPYEQYFGPGTRLTVT.

This clonotype showed up many times. V gene TRBV6-1 combines with J gene TRBJ1-6; D possibly corresponds to TRBD1 (5 bases). The CDR3 runs to 13 residues. V was pared by 7 bases and J by 7 bases, with 11 bases between. The germline gives CDR1 MNHNS, CDR2 SASEGT. In DNA form, the CDR3 reads TGTGCCAGCACGGGACCGGGGAATTCACCCCTCCACTTT. Its protein product is CASTGPGNSPLHF.

The rearrangement joins TRBV2 to TRBJ2-2; D not certain. The V end was cut by 3 bases, the J end by 9 bases, with 2 bases between. This CDR3 comprises 10 residues. Germline CDR1 SNHLY, CDR2 FYNNEI. This CDR3 reads CASSDRELFF. Written as DNA, the CDR3 is TGTGCCAGCAGTGATCGGGAGCTGTTTTTT.

On this clonotype itself: A much larger clone differs by one base, so this may be a read error. This chain connects TRBV19 to TRBJ2-5; 8 bases are a match to TRBD1. This CDR3 has 14 amino acids. Germline V gives CDR1 LNHDA, CDR2 SQIVND (reference sequence). CDR3 protein: CASSPLDREETLYF. CDR3 nucleotide sequence: TGTGCCAGCTCACCCTTGGACAGGGAAGAGACCCTGTACTTC.

V gene TRBV7-2 combines with J gene TRBJ2-7, with TRBD2 matching over 8 bases. Germline V gene lookup returns CDR1 SGHTA and CDR2 FQGNSA. The CDR3 has 15 residues. V was pared by 5 bases and J by 3 bases, with 9 bases of the junction left unmatched. CDR3 in DNA: TGTGCCAGCAGCCCCGGACCAGCGGGAGTCTACGAGCAGTACTTC. Translation gives CASSPGPAGVYEQYF.

Worth noting for this clonotype: A single base separates this from a much larger clone, so it may be a read error. The CDR3 does not close with the conserved phenylalanine or tryptophan, likely indicating a read error. J is TRBJ1-1 and V is TRBV20-1; D is perhaps TRBD1 (5 bases). The germline V gene has CDR1 DFQATT and CDR2 SNEGSKA (reference sequence). The CDR3 is 11 residues long. In DNA, the CDR3 is TGCAACTTCTTCTGGGGGACTGAAGCTTTCTCT. Protein product: CNFFWGTEAFS.

A few counts support this clonotype. The chain couples TRBV7-9 to TRBJ1-3; D perhaps matches TRBD1 (5 bases). The CDR3 is made up of 18 amino acids. Germline V gene lookup returns CDR1 SEHNR and CDR2 FQNEAQ (reference sequence). V was shortened by 4 bases and J by 0 bases, with 19 bases between the two germline ends. CDR3: CASSSGTGQLSSGNTIYF. In DNA form, the CDR3 reads TGTGCCAGCAGCTCCGGGACGGGGCAGCTCTCCTCTGGAAACACCATATATTTT.

The sample holds many counts of this clonotype. The rearrangement uses TRBV14 and TRBJ2-2, with unresolved D. CDR3 size: 16 residues. V gave up 0 bases and J gave up 4 bases, with 12 bases separating them. CDR1 is SGHDN and CDR2 is FVKESK in the germline V gene. The CDR3 nucleotides are TGTGCCAGCAGCCAAGAACTTACACCCTCCACCGGGGAGCTGTTTTTT. Residues: CASSQELTPSTGELFF.

This clonotype has ten or more counts. J is TRBJ2-7 and V is TRBV20-1, with TRBD1 identical over 10 bases. CDR3 length: 14 amino acids. Unmatched junction bases numbered 9, after V lost 6 bases and J lost 4 bases. From germline, CDR1 is DFQATT and CDR2 SNEGSKA (reference sequence). For the CDR3, the DNA is TGCAGTGCACTGACAGGGGGCATTTCGTACGAGCAGTACTTC. It specifies CSALTGGISYEQYF.

This clonotype was counted at least ten times. V is TRBV6-6 and J is TRBJ2-7; 10 bases are a match to TRBD2. Germline-derived CDR1 and CDR2 are MNHNY and SVGAGI (reference sequence). This CDR3 has 14 amino acids. J was trimmed by 3 bases and V by 6 bases; bases with no gene match: 5. Here the CDR3 DNA reads TGTGCCAGCAGCCTAGCGGGAGAAAACTACGAGCAGTACTTC. Its protein is CASSLAGENYEQYF.

This clonotype was observed at least ten times. The genes are TRBV7-2 and TRBJ2-5, with D perhaps TRBD1 or TRBD2 (6 bases each). The germline CDR1 and CDR2 sequences are SGHTA and FQGNSA. CDR3 length: 12 amino acids. The ends were cut back, 5 bases at V and 5 bases at J, with 9 bases in the middle. CDR3 protein: CASSQGRETQYF. DNA for the CDR3: TGTGCCAGCAGCCAGGGGAGGGAGACCCAGTACTTC.

V usage is TRBV2 and J usage is TRBJ2-2, with a possible D match to TRBD2 (5 bases). Trimming removed 7 bases from V and 0 bases from J, with 9 bases in between. This CDR3 comprises 14 residues. Germline loops: CDR1 SNHLY, CDR2 FYNNEI. CDR3 nucleotides: TGTGCCAGCACTAGCATGTCGAACACCGGGGAGCTGTTTTTT. Its protein is CASTSMSNTGELFF.

This clonotype was seen repeatedly, ten times or more. This chain joins TRBV9 and TRBJ2-2; D is unresolved. This CDR3 has 13 amino acids. Trimming left V 0 bases short and J 7 bases short, with 7 bases between. The V gene's germline CDR1 is SGDLS and CDR2 YYNGEE. CDR3 in amino acids: CASSVEGVGELFF. CDR3 bases: TGTGCCAGCAGCGTAGAAGGTGTCGGGGAGCTGTTTTTT.

About this clonotype: Sequence at one end of the junction differs from germline and may be a read error. V and J are TRBV29-1 and TRBJ2-5; no clear D gene. This CDR3 contains 8 residues. Germline CDR1 reads SQVTM; CDR2 reads ANQGSEA. The CDR3 bases are TGCAGCGTTGAATCCCGGGACTTC. Translated: CSVESRDF.

This clonotype was counted a few times. The chain combines TRBV4-1 with TRBJ1-5; a weak D match, TRBD1 (6 bases). The CDR3 runs 15 residues. Between the trimmed V and J ends, which lost 8 bases and 5 bases, there was a span of 19 bases. Germline V gene sequence: CDR1 MGHRA, CDR2 YSYEKL. Here the CDR3 reads CASSQTVQGYQPQHF. CDR3 bases: TGCGCCAGCTCCCAAACGGTTCAGGGGTATCAGCCCCAGCATTTT.

The V call is TRBV5-1, the J call TRBJ1-5, with D unresolved. Deletions cut 0 bases from V and 14 bases from J, with 12 bases between. The CDR3 consists of 12 residues. Germline lookup yields CDR1 SGHRS and CDR2 YFSETQ. CDR3 bases: TGCGCCAGCAGCTTGGAGGGTGCCTACGAGCATTTT. Its protein product is CASSLEGAYEHF.

The table lists this clonotype with a count of one. At one end the junction does not follow the germline gene, possibly because of a read error. This chain links TRBV6-1 with TRBJ2-2; 7 positions agree with TRBD1. Germline V gene lookup returns CDR1 MNHNS and CDR2 SASEGT. CDR3 length equals 13 residues. The CDR3 here is CVSRGTVTGELFF. CDR3 nucleotide sequence: TGTGTCAGCAGGGGGACAGTCACCGGGGAGCTGTTTTTT.